This T cell receptor (beta chain) was recorded in a study of T cell responses to AZD1222 COVID-19 vaccine. Overall study findings and caveats: Reports indicate that nearly half of spike-specific TCRs are directed at unmutated variant regions. Clonal diversity was possibly underestimated, and the donors were mostly white British, with more females.

Profiled with immunoSEQ multiplex PCR; TCRdb holds only in-frame clones, not every one. Of some 120,000 clones listed, less than 90% are singletons. V shed 2 bases, J shed 6 bases, and the junction held 12 bases outside the gene matches. There are 16 residues in the CDR3. The V gene's germline CDR1 is SGHRS and CDR2 YFSETQ. As regards this clone: What it binds is not known.

The chain links TRBV5-1 to TRBJ1-2; 8 nucleotides align to TRBD1. This clonotype originated in an adult in good health. Sequenced material: peripheral blood, taken on day 0 of AZD1222 vaccination. CDR3 DNA: TGCGCCAGCAGCTTCCTATACGGGCAGGGGGCGGATGGCTACACCTTC. Encoded protein: CASSFLYGQGADGYTF.